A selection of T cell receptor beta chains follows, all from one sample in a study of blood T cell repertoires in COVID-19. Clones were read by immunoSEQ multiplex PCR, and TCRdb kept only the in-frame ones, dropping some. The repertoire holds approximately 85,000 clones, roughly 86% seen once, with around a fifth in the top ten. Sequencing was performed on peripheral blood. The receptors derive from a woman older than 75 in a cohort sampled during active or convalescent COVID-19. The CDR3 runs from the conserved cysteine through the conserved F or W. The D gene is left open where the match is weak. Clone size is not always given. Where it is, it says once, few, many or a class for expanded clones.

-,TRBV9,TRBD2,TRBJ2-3,TGTGCCAGCGGGCTAGCGGGAGGGCCGGATACGCAGTATTTT,CASGLAGGPDTQYF
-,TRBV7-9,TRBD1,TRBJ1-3,TGTGCCAGCAGCTTGGGACAGGGCGCCGGAAACACCATATATTTT,CASSLGQGAGNTIYF
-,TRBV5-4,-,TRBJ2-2,TGTGCCAGCAGCTTGGCAGGGCTGTCGGAGCTGTTTTTT,CASSLAGLSELFF
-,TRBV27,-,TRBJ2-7,TGTGCCAGCAGTCAGTCACAGGGCCCCAGCTCCTACGAGCAGTACTTC,CASSQSQGPSSYEQYF
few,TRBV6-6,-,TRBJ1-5,TGTGCCAGCAGGATACAGCCGGGCAATCAGCCCCAGCATTTT,CASRIQPGNQPQHF
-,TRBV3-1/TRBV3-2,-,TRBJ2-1,TGTGCCAGCAGCTATCTGGAGGGACTGTACAATGAGCAGTTCTTC,CASSYLEGLYNEQFF
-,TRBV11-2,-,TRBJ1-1,TGTGCCAGCAGCTTTCTGCAGAAAACAGGCACTGAAGCTTTCTTT,CASSFLQKTGTEAFF
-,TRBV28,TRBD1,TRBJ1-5,TGTGCCAGCAATACAGGGGGCTTCGGGAATCAGCCCCAGCATTTT,CASNTGGFGNQPQHF
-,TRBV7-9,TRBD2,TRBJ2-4,TGTGCCAGCAGCCCCGGGACGGGGGGGAACATTCAGTACTTC,CASSPGTGGNIQYF
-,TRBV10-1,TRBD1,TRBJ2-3,TGCGCCAGCACCCCCGGACAGGGTCGTACAGATACGCAGTATTTT,CASTPGQGRTDTQYF
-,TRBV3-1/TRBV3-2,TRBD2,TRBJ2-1,TGTGCCAGCAGCCAATGGGGTAGCGGGGGTTTCCCTTCCTCCTACAATGAGCAGTTCTTC,CASSQWGSGGFPSSYNEQFF
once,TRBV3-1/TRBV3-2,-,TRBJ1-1,TGTGCCAGCAGTCAAACAGAGACAGGGAACACTGAAGCTTTCTTT,CASSQTETGNTEAFF
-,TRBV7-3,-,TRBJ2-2,TGTGCCAGCAGCTCGGTGGGGGGCACCGGGGAGCTGTTTTTT,CASSSVGGTGELFF
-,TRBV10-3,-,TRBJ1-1,TGTGCCATCAGTGAGTCGCGGGGGATTGGGGATCCTGAAGCTTTCTTT,CAISESRGIGDPEAFF
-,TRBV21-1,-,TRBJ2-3,TGTGCCAGGTATGCAGCGGGGCACACAGATACGCAGTATTTT,CARYAAGHTDTQYF
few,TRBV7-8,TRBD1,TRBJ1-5,TGTGCCAGCAGCTTACAGGGGGCGAGCAATCAGCCCCAGCATTTT,CASSLQGASNQPQHF
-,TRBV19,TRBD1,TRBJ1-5,TGTGCCAGCAGTGACACAGGGGATAGTTTTCAGCCCCAGCATTTT,CASSDTGDSFQPQHF
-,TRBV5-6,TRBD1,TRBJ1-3,TGTGCCAGCAGCTCCAGGGGGACGGCCTCTGGAAACACCATATATTTT,CASSSRGTASGNTIYF
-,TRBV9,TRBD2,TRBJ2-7,TGTGCCAGCAGCACCCAAGGGGCTAGCGGGAGTGATACGCAGTACTTC,CASSTQGASGSDTQYF
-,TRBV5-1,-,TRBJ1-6,TGCGCCAGCAGCTTGGGACAGCATAATTCACCCCTCCACTTT,CASSLGQHNSPLHF
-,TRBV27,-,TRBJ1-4,TGTGCCAGCAGTTTGAACAGGGTTTCTGAAAAACTGTTTTTT,CASSLNRVSEKLFF
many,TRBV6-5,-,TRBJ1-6,TGTGCCAGCAGTTTAGGGGGAGGGTGGACACCCCTCCACTTT,CASSLGGGWTPLHF
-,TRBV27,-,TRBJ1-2,TGTGCCAGCAGTTTATCGGTCGGGGGGAACTATGGCTACACCTTC,CASSLSVGGNYGYTF
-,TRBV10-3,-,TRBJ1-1,TGTGCCATCAGTGAGTCCGGTTGGCAGGGGAACACTGAAGCTTTCTTT,CAISESGWQGNTEAFF
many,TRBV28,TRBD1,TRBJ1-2,TGTGCCAGCAGTATGACCGGGACAGGGGGAAGGCGCTACACCTTC,CASSMTGTGGRRYTF
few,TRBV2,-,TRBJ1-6,TGTGCCAGCAAGAGAAGTGGGAGCTCCTATAATTCACCCCTCCACTTT,CASKRSGSSYNSPLHF
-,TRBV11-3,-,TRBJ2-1,TGTGCCAGCAGCCCCCAGGGTGTATCCTACAATGAGCAGTTCTTC,CASSPQGVSYNEQFF
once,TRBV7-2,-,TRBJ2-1,TGTGCCAGCTCACCCCCCGGAGGGCAATCCTACAATGAGCAGTTCTTC,CASSPPGGQSYNEQFF
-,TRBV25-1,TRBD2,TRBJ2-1,TGTGCCAGCCTACCTAGGGGACTAGCGCAATACAATGAGCAGTTCTTC,CASLPRGLAQYNEQFF
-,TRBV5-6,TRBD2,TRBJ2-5,TGTGCCAGCAGCCGGGACGGCGGGAGAGGAGAGACCCAGTACTTC,CASSRDGGRGETQYF
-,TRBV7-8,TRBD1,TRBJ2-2,TGTGCCAGCAGCTCCTTCACAGGGGGCAACACCGGGGAGCTGTTTTTT,CASSSFTGGNTGELFF
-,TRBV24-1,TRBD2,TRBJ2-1,TGTGCCACCAGCGATCTAGCGGGAGGCGCCTACAATGAGCAGTTCTTC,CATSDLAGGAYNEQFF
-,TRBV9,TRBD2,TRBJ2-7,TGTGCCAGCAGCCCATTTAGACTAGCGGGAGTCACGGGGGAGCAGTACTTC,CASSPFRLAGVTGEQYF
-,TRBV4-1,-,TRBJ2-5,TGCGCCAGCAGCCAAGAAGGAACAGCACAAGAGACCCAGTACTTC,CASSQEGTAQETQYF
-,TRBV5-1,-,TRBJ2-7,TGCGCCAGCAGCTTAGAGGGTAGCTCCTACGAGCAGTACTTC,CASSLEGSSYEQYF
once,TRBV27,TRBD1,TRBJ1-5,TGTGCCAGCAAACGGACAGGCAGGGGTTATTCTCAGCCCCAGCATTTT,CASKRTGRGYSQPQHF
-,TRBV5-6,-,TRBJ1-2,TGTGCCAGCAGCTTGAGAACGGTTTCGAACAACTATGGCTACACCTTC,CASSLRTVSNNYGYTF
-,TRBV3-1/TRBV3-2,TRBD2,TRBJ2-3,TGTGCCAGCAGCCAACTGGCGGGAGTGAGCACAGATACGCAGTATTTT,CASSQLAGVSTDTQYF
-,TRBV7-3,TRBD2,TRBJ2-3,TGTGCCAGCAGCCCCGGACTAGCGGGCCGCACAGATACGCAGTATTTT,CASSPGLAGRTDTQYF
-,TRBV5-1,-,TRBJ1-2,TGCGCCAGCAGCTTGGCGGAGAACTATGGCTACACCTTC,CASSLAENYGYTF
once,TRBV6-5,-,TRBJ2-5,TGTGTCATTACCTCCAGGGAGACCCAGTACTTC,CVITSRETQYF